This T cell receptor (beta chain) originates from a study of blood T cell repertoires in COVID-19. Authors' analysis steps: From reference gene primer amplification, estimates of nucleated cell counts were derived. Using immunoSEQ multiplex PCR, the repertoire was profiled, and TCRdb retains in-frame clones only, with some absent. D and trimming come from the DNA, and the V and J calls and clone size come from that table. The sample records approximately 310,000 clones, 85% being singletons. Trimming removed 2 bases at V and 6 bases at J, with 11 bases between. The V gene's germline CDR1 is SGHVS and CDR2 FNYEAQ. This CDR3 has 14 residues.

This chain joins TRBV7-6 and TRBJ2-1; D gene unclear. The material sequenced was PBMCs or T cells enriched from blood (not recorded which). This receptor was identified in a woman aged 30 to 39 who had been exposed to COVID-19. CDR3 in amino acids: CASSLSLRINEQFF. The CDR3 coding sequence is TGTGCCAGCAGCTTATCCTTGCGGATCAATGAGCAGTTCTTC.